This T cell receptor beta chain stems from a study of blood T cells in healthy people across ages. Overall study context: Template switching picked up about one barcoded beta molecule for each two T cells. Study-wide findings and caveats: Older individuals had lower TCR beta diversity per million T cells (the decline was roughly linear). The study lacked donor CMV status, which possibly confounded expanded clonotype changes.

Every donor contributed around 10 milliliters of peripheral blood by blood draw. The authors ran a second PCR of 7 to 11 cycles using a sample-barcoded 5' primer and a J-beta primer mix. A single record per CDR3 protein comes from TCRdb applying MiXCR to the 5' RACE reads. The sample carries around 620,000 distinct CDR3 sequences, 27% recorded once. Germline CDR1 is SGHTA and CDR2 is FQGNSA. The CDR3 contains 14 residues. V was pared by 6 bases and J by 0 bases, with 11 bases between. Notes on this clonotype: Its matching antigen is unknown.

The origin of this receptor is a woman in her 70s in good health. The sequenced sample was blood. This rearrangement joins TRBV7-2 to TRBJ1-1; D is unresolved. CDR3 sequence: CASRTDALNTEAFF. The CDR3 DNA reads as TGTGCCAGCAGAACGGACGCATTGAACACTGAAGCTTTCTTT.